These 31 T cell receptor beta chains originate from one sample sequenced in a study of blood T cells in healthy people across ages. The use of a sample-barcoded 5' primer and a J-beta primer mix characterized a second PCR of about 7 to 12 cycles. From the 5' RACE reads, TCRdb called clonotypes with MiXCR, one entry per CDR3 protein. The data hold 1.5 million or so distinct CDR3 sequences, with 42% observed a single time. Sequenced: blood. These receptors all come from a young woman in good health.

The chain carries TRBV10-3 and TRBJ1-2; 7 bases are a match to TRBD1. Per germline, CDR1 ENHRY and CDR2 SYGVKD. CDR3 length: 12 amino acids. Germline trimming cut 7 bases from V and 8 bases from J; bases unmatched to any gene: 7. CDR3 bases: TGTGCCATCACGGGGTCAGGGGGAGGCTACACCTTC. Amino acid sequence: CAITGSGGGYTF.

This clonotype was detected a few times. This chain connects TRBV5-6 to TRBJ2-3; 10 bases line up with TRBD2. Germline trimming cut 6 bases from V and 2 bases from J; bases unmatched to any gene: 12. CDR1 and CDR2 from the germline V gene are SGHDT and YYEEEE. The CDR3 length is 17 residues. The CDR3, as DNA: TGTGCCAGCAACCTCATTAGCGGGGGGTGGCCCACAGATACGCAGTATTTT. Its protein product is CASNLISGGWPTDTQYF.

As to this clonotype: Germline and junction disagree at one end, which may indicate a read error. The V call is TRBV3-1, the J call TRBJ2-1; D is ambiguous. Germline CDR1 LGHDT, CDR2 YNNKEL (reference sequence). The length of the CDR3 is 12 residues. The CDR3 DNA sequence: TGTGCCGGCAGCCAAGACTGGTATGAGCAGTTCTTC. This translates into CAGSQDWYEQFF.

The chain joins TRBV20-1 to TRBJ2-2; D unclear. CDR3 size: 13 residues. The V gene lost 7 bases and the J gene lost 12 bases, with 21 bases spanning the gap. CDR1 and CDR2 from the germline V gene are DFQATT and SNEGSKA (reference sequence). This chain's CDR3 is CSVKAPWHTQLFF. The CDR3 nucleotides read TGCAGTGTTAAAGCTCCCTGGCATACCCAGCTGTTTTTT.

The rearrangement links TRBV29-1 to TRBJ2-2; no firm D call. This CDR3 is built from 13 residues. CDR1 is SQVTM and CDR2 is ANQGSEA in the germline V gene. Trimming cost V 7 bases and J 4 bases, with 13 bases left between them. The CDR3 DNA reads TGCAGCGGGCCAGATACTCTCACCGGGGAGCTGTTTTTT. It encodes CSGPDTLTGELFF.

This chain joins TRBV28 and TRBJ2-2; 7 bases fit TRBD2. The germline CDR1 and CDR2 sequences are MDHEN and SYDVKM. The CDR3 has 15 amino acids. Trimming cost V 6 bases and J 5 bases; bases outside gene matches: 9. In nucleotides, the CDR3 is TGTGCCAGCAGAGACTATGGGGGGGGGACCGGGGAGCTGTTTTTT. This codes for CASRDYGGGTGELFF.

A few counts support this clonotype. V is TRBV11-2 and J is TRBJ2-4, with 10 bases fitting TRBD2. J lost 9 bases, V lost 0 bases, and 8 bases had no gene match. The CDR3 extends over 16 amino acids. The germline CDR1 and CDR2 sequences are SGHAT and FQNNGV. In DNA form, the CDR3 reads TGTGCCAGCAGCTTAGAGGCTAGCGGGAGTTTGAGCATTCAGTACTTC. This translates into CASSLEASGSLSIQYF.

In this sample, this clonotype turned up many times. The chain combines TRBV20-1 with TRBJ2-1; 9 bases agree with TRBD2. Unmatched junction bases numbered 6, after V lost 2 bases and J lost 7 bases. The CDR3 extends over 14 amino acids. CDR1 DFQATT and CDR2 SNEGSKA come from the germline V gene (reference sequence). DNA for the CDR3: TGCAGTGCTAGACCGCGGGGGGGGTGGAATGAGCAGTTCTTC. It codes for CSARPRGGWNEQFF.

Many counts were recorded for this clonotype. The CDR3 sequence is CSVVQREYQETQYF. CDR3 in DNA: TGCAGCGTTGTCCAAAGGGAGTACCAAGAGACCCAGTACTTC. This chain joins TRBV29-1 and TRBJ2-5, with a tentative D call TRBD2 (5 bases). Germline assignment: CDR1 SQVTM and CDR2 ANQGSEA. Trimming took off 4 bases at V and 0 bases at J, with 12 bases between the two ends. The CDR3 is 14 amino acids.

This clonotype was counted a few times. V usage is TRBV24-1 and J usage is TRBJ2-1; 7 nucleotides line up with TRBD2. The CDR3 totals 13 residues. J lost 6 bases, V lost 4 bases, and 2 bases had no gene match. CDR1 and CDR2 from the germline V gene are KGHDR and SFDVKD. The DNA of the CDR3 is TGTGCCACCAGTGACCGGACTAGCAATGAGCAGTTCTTC. Protein product: CATSDRTSNEQFF.

In the case of this clonotype: A much larger clone differs from this one at a single base, so this may be a read error. The rearrangement uses TRBV29-1 and TRBJ2-5, with D possibly being TRBD2 (5 bases). The length of the CDR3 is 15 residues. Germline lookup yields CDR1 SQVTM and CDR2 ANQGSEA. The germline V and J ends were trimmed by 0 bases and 11 bases, with 22 bases remaining between them. The CDR3 sequence: CSVEDLARGNNEQYF. CDR3 nucleotide sequence: TGCAGCGTTGAAGATCTAGCCCGAGGGAACAATGAGCAGTACTTC.

The chain couples TRBV7-8 to TRBJ2-1, with D tentatively TRBD2 (5 bases). Trimming cost V 5 bases and J 5 bases, with 22 bases left between them. Looked up from germline, CDR1 is SGHVS and CDR2 is FQNEAQ. This CDR3 has 17 amino acids. The chain's CDR3 is CASSPRLQLEINNEQFF. CDR3 nucleotide sequence: TGTGCCAGCAGCCCCCGGCTCCAACTAGAGATAAACAATGAGCAGTTCTTC.

This clonotype has only a few counts. This chain connects TRBV5-6 to TRBJ2-7; 7 bases agree with TRBD1. Germline V lookup: CDR1 SGHDT, CDR2 YYEEEE. The V gene end was trimmed by 6 bases and the J gene end by 3 bases; junction bases not matched to a gene: 6. This CDR3 spans 13 amino acids. The CDR3 DNA is TGTGCCAGCACCGAGACAGGGTTCTACGAGCAGTACTTC. Its protein is CASTETGFYEQYF.

This CDR3 is CASSTGQGLSEAFF. The CDR3 nucleotides are TGTGCCAGCAGTACCGGACAGGGTCTAAGTGAAGCTTTCTTT. This chain uses TRBV6-6 with TRBJ1-1, with 8 bases fitting TRBD1. Trimming at V came to 5 bases and at J to 7 bases, leaving 9 bases not matched to a gene. The CDR3 runs 14 residues. Germline lookup yields CDR1 MNHNY and CDR2 SVGAGI (reference sequence).

In this sample, this clonotype turned up a few times. CDR3 coding DNA: TGTGCCAGCAGCTTAGTAGGGGGGAGAGGCTACACCTTC. Translation: CASSLVGGRGYTF. The chain couples TRBV7-9 to TRBJ1-2, with D maybe TRBD1 (6 bases). The CDR3 is made up of 13 amino acids. From germline, CDR1 is SEHNR and CDR2 FQNEAQ (reference sequence). V was cut by 1 base and J by 8 bases, with 11 bases left in between.

V and J are TRBV6-2 or TRBV6-3 and TRBJ2-5; no reliable D call. There are 13 residues in the CDR3. Germline CDR1 MNHEY, CDR2 SVGEGT. V was cut by 8 bases and J by 11 bases, with 21 bases left in between. The CDR3: CASQDPNVNEQYF. In nucleotides, the CDR3 is TGTGCCAGCCAGGACCCAAACGTCAATGAGCAGTACTTC.

This clonotype has a handful of counts. The chain has TRBV3-1 and TRBJ2-7; D may be TRBD2 (5 bases). V was cut by 0 bases and J by 2 bases, with 20 bases left in between. Germline assignment: CDR1 LGHDT and CDR2 YNNKEL (reference sequence). This CDR3 is built from 18 residues. The CDR3 protein is CASSQDGIWEPPTYEQYF. CDR3 in DNA: TGTGCCAGCAGCCAAGATGGTATTTGGGAGCCCCCAACCTACGAGCAGTACTTC.

The chain joins TRBV6-6 to TRBJ2-5, with TRBD2 matching 7 bases. Germline-derived CDR1 and CDR2 are MNHNY and SVGAGI (reference sequence). There are 16 residues in the CDR3. V was pared by 6 bases and J by 4 bases, with 14 bases of the junction left unmatched. The CDR3 sequence is CASSYGTTILSETQYF. The CDR3 DNA reads TGTGCCAGCAGCTATGGGACTACCATCCTATCAGAGACCCAGTACTTC.

This clonotype was recorded many times. The V gene is TRBV12-5, the J gene TRBJ2-5, with TRBD2 matching 8 bases. The trim removed 3 bases at V and 1 base at J, leaving 4 bases unmatched. The CDR3 has 15 amino acids. The germline gives CDR1 LGHNT, CDR2 FRNRAP. The CDR3 region is CASGFTTSGQETQYF. The CDR3 DNA reads TGTGCTAGTGGTTTCACAACTAGCGGCCAAGAGACCCAGTACTTC.

The V call is TRBV10-3, the J call TRBJ2-7, with 7 positions matching TRBD2. The CDR3 spans 16 residues. The V segment lost 4 bases and the J segment 3 bases; nucleotides outside the gene matches: 12. Per the germline V gene, CDR1 is ENHRY and CDR2 is SYGVKD. Here the CDR3 reads CAISVLEDAGDYEQYF. In DNA, the CDR3 is TGTGCCATCAGTGTTCTGGAGGATGCGGGAGACTACGAGCAGTACTTC.

Notes on this clonotype: A junction end diverges from the germline sequence, so it may reflect a read error. This chain connects TRBV2 to TRBJ1-6; TRBD1 matches at 8 bases. The germline V gene encodes CDR1 SNHLY and CDR2 FYNNEI. The CDR3 is 14 amino acids. CDR3: CTSRDPGQASPLHF. CDR3 nucleotides: TGTACCAGCAGGGATCCGGGACAGGCCTCACCCCTCCACTTT.

This rearrangement joins TRBV5-1 to TRBJ2-3; no clear D gene. The CDR3 is 13 residues long. Trimming removed 4 bases at V and 5 bases at J, with 11 bases between. Germline V gives CDR1 SGHRS, CDR2 YFSETQ. The CDR3 region has the DNA TGCGCCAGCAGCCTGGAGCTGGTAGATACGCAGTATTTT. It codes for CASSLELVDTQYF.

This clonotype was observed a few times. The chain recombines TRBV20-1 with TRBJ2-3; TRBD2 might be the D (5 bases). The CDR3 extends over 14 amino acids. The germline gives CDR1 DFQATT, CDR2 SNEGSKA (reference sequence). The V end was cut by 5 bases, the J end by 0 bases, with 12 bases between. The CDR3 protein is CSAQAGVSTDTQYF. The CDR3 bases are TGCAGTGCTCAAGCCGGGGTCAGCACAGATACGCAGTATTTT.

This clonotype appeared a few times. The chain joins TRBV6-1 to TRBJ1-2; D is possibly TRBD1 (6 bases). The CDR3 is 14 amino acids. The germline CDR1 and CDR2 sequences are MNHNS and SASEGT. Trimming removed 5 bases from V and 1 base from J, with 11 bases in between. CDR3 loop: CASSLAGVNYGYTF. In DNA, the CDR3 is TGTGCCAGCAGTCTGGCAGGGGTTAACTATGGCTACACCTTC.

This clonotype was picked up a small number of times. This sequence joins TRBV15 and TRBJ2-5, with 9 positions matching TRBD1. This CDR3 is built from 13 residues. Germline assignment: CDR1 LNHNV and CDR2 YYDKDF (reference sequence). Trimming at V came to 8 bases and at J to 1 base, leaving 2 bases not matched to a gene. CDR3 nucleotides: TGTGCCACCGAGGGACAGGGCCAAGAGACCCAGTACTTC. Translated: CATEGQGQETQYF.

This clonotype was observed a few times. The chain is built from TRBV19 and TRBJ2-7; 7 nucleotides line up with TRBD1. Trimming at V came to 5 bases and at J to 3 bases, leaving 7 bases not matched to a gene. The CDR3 length is 14 residues. The germline CDR1 and CDR2 sequences are LNHDA and SQIVND (reference sequence). The CDR3 nucleotides are TGTGCCAGTAGTGACTCGGGACAGATCTACGAGCAGTACTTC. It yields the protein CASSDSGQIYEQYF.

This clonotype was observed a few times. The rearrangement joins TRBV27 to TRBJ2-1; weak D call: TRBD2 (6 bases). Germline-derived CDR1 and CDR2 are MNHEY and SMNVEV (reference sequence). V lost 7 bases, J lost 0 bases, and 19 bases lay in between. The CDR3 consists of 17 residues. The CDR3, as DNA: TGTGCCAGCAAAAGCATCACCGGGAGAGACTCCTACAATGAGCAGTTCTTC. Residues: CASKSITGRDSYNEQFF.

The chain has TRBV20-1 and TRBJ1-4; D possibly corresponds to TRBD1 (6 bases). The V end lost 6 bases, the J end lost 3 bases, and 17 bases lay between the germline ends. This CDR3 spans 15 amino acids. The germline CDR1 and CDR2 sequences are DFQATT and SNEGSKA (reference sequence). In nucleotides, the CDR3 is TGCAGTGCAACTACCTCCGGACAGTCTAATGAAAAACTGTTTTTT. This codes for CSATTSGQSNEKLFF.

The chain is built from TRBV6-1 and TRBJ1-2; TRBD1 agrees at 8 bases. Germline V gives CDR1 MNHNS, CDR2 SASEGT. The CDR3 extends over 13 amino acids. After removal of 4 bases from V and 6 bases from J, the junction contained 4 bases not matched to a gene. As DNA, the CDR3 is TGTGCCAGCAGTGCCGACAGGGGCGATGGCTACACCTTC. Residues: CASSADRGDGYTF.

The sample holds many counts of this clonotype. The J gene is TRBJ2-7, the V gene TRBV27; tentatively, D is TRBD1 (6 bases). The length of the CDR3 is 13 residues. Between the trimmed V and J ends, which lost 6 bases and 4 bases, there was a span of 13 bases. Looked up from germline, CDR1 is MNHEY and CDR2 is SMNVEV (reference sequence). The CDR3 region is CASSLGRGYEQYF. The CDR3 DNA reads as TGTGCCAGCAGCTTGGGCAGGGGTTACGAGCAGTACTTC.

This chain joins TRBV7-9 and TRBJ2-5; D gene unclear. The V gene's germline CDR1 is SEHNR and CDR2 FQNEAQ (reference sequence). CDR3 length: 12 residues. Trimming cost V 5 bases and J 11 bases, with 15 bases left between them. The DNA of the CDR3 is TGTGCCAGCAGCCAATCAGATGTGGAGCAGTACTTC. This sequence encodes CASSQSDVEQYF.